The 14 T cell receptor beta chains below all came from one sample that was sequenced in a study of cytomegalovirus exposure and HLA in healthy donors. With 60 Vbeta and 13 Jbeta primers, the PCR was carried out. Clones were read by immunoSEQ multiplex PCR, and TCRdb kept only the in-frame ones, dropping some. The sample includes roughly 180,000 clones, 80% to 90% of them seen just once. Material for sequencing was PBMCs. These receptors originate from a girl aged 2 to 9 in good health and CMV-seropositive.

The genes are TRBV18 and TRBJ1-4, with unresolved D. The CDR3 contains 13 residues. Germline CDR1 is KGHSH and CDR2 is LQKENI. Trimming took 4 bases from V and 8 from J, leaving 11 bases between them. The CDR3 DNA sequence: TGTGCCAGCTCACAGAGTTTCAAAGAAAAACTGTTTTTT. Protein product: CASSQSFKEKLFF.

J is TRBJ1-2 and V is TRBV5-8; TRBD1 is a possible D gene (6 bases). Germline V lookup: CDR1 SGHTS, CDR2 YDEGEE. The length of the CDR3 is 13 residues. Trimming pared 5 bases from V and 4 bases from J, leaving 12 bases between. CDR3 DNA: TGTGCCAGCAGGGACAGAAGAGCCTATGGCTACACCTTC. It yields the protein CASRDRRAYGYTF.

This sequence joins TRBV7-9 and TRBJ1-5; 10 nucleotides agree with TRBD1. J gave up 5 bases and V 5 bases, and 3 bases lay outside the gene matches. Germline-derived CDR1 and CDR2 are SEHNR and FQNEAQ (reference sequence). The CDR3 is 14 residues long. In DNA form, the CDR3 reads TGTGCCAGCAGCCCCGGGACAGGGGATCAGCCCCAGCATTTT. The encoded protein is CASSPGTGDQPQHF.

The V call is TRBV27, the J call TRBJ1-1, with 10 nucleotides matching TRBD1. Germline V CDR1 and CDR2: MNHEY, SMNVEV (reference sequence). V trimming: 5 bases; J trimming: 11 bases; junction bases outside the gene matches: 8. This CDR3 comprises 13 residues. The CDR3 nucleotides read TGTGCCAGCAGTCCCAGGGACAGGGGCGACGCTTTCTTT. It translates to CASSPRDRGDAFF.

V and J are TRBV15 and TRBJ1-4, with D tentatively TRBD1 (6 bases). Trimming cost V 4 bases and J 8 bases, with 17 bases left between them. From germline, CDR1 is LNHNV and CDR2 YYDKDF (reference sequence). The CDR3 has 15 residues. DNA of the CDR3: TGTGCCACCAGCATCCCAGGGGTGGGAAACGAAAAACTGTTTTTT. It specifies CATSIPGVGNEKLFF.

The genes are TRBV2 and TRBJ2-3; 11 bases fit TRBD2. V lost 6 bases to trimming and J lost 7 bases; unmatched junction nucleotides: 9. The germline V gene has CDR1 SNHLY and CDR2 FYNNEI. This CDR3 comprises 15 residues. CDR3 amino acids: CASRATSGAGNTQYF. The CDR3 DNA follows: TGTGCCAGCAGGGCGACTAGCGGGGCAGGAAATACGCAGTATTTT.

The gene calls are TRBV9 and TRBJ1-2, with D unresolved. Trimming took 0 bases from V and 0 from J, leaving 12 bases between them. Germline V gives CDR1 SGDLS, CDR2 YYNGEE. This CDR3 has 16 amino acids. CDR3 loop: CASSVGPRLSNYGYTF. CDR3 DNA: TGTGCCAGCAGCGTAGGTCCCAGACTATCTAACTATGGCTACACCTTC.

The gene calls are TRBV5-1 and TRBJ1-4; a possible D gene is TRBD1 (5 bases). CDR1 and CDR2 from the germline V gene are SGHRS and YFSETQ. The CDR3 has 16 amino acids. V was trimmed by 4 bases and J by 8 bases, leaving 21 bases between them. The CDR3 DNA sequence: TGCGCCAGCAGCCTAGGAACGACAGCGAAGGAAGAAAAACTGTTTTTT. Its protein is CASSLGTTAKEEKLFF.

CDR3 nucleotides: TGTGCCAGCAGCGAAGGGACAGCGGGGAACACTGAAGCTTTCTTT. Translation: CASSEGTAGNTEAFF. The chain combines TRBV9 with TRBJ1-1; TRBD1 agrees at 7 bases. Germline loops: CDR1 SGDLS, CDR2 YYNGEE. The J segment lost 1 base and the V segment lost 3 bases, leaving 6 bases of the junction unmatched. The CDR3 sequence is 15 residues long. The full variable domain, completed using reference TRBV9 and TRBJ1-1, is DSGVTQTPKHLITATGQRVTLRCSPRSGDLSVYWYQQSLDQGLQFLIQYYNGEERAKGNILERFSAQQFPDLHSELNLSSLELGDSALYFCASSEGTAGNTEAFFGQGTRLTVV.

The chain is built from TRBV15 and TRBJ2-7, with a tentative D call TRBD1 (5 bases). CDR1 LNHNV and CDR2 YYDKDF come from the germline V gene (reference sequence). Trimming pared 0 bases from V and 0 bases from J, leaving 15 bases between. This CDR3 has 17 residues. CDR3 region: CATSRDRQHLSSYEQYF. CDR3 coding DNA: TGTGCCACCAGCAGAGATCGACAGCACTTAAGCTCCTACGAGCAGTACTTC. The variable domain in full, with the rest retrieved from reference TRBV15 and TRBJ2-7, is DAMVIQNPRYQVTQFGKPVTLSCSQTLNHNVMYWYQQKSSQAPKLLFHYYDKDFNNEADTPDNFQSRRPNTSFCFLDIRSPGLGDTAMYLCATSRDRQHLSSYEQYFGPGTRLTVT.

The CDR3 here is CASWEHFEAFF. CDR3 DNA sequence: TGTGCCAGCTGGGAGCACTTTGAAGCTTTCTTT. The rearrangement links TRBV28 to TRBJ1-1; D unresolved. Germline V gene sequence: CDR1 MDHEN, CDR2 SYDVKM. Trimming took off 8 bases at V and 7 bases at J, with 11 bases between the two ends. The CDR3 loop spans 11 amino acids.

The CDR3 nucleotides are TGTGCCAGCAGCCGCGGTCTAGGCGTCAACGAGCAGTACTTC. It specifies CASSRGLGVNEQYF. The chain has TRBV11-2 and TRBJ2-7, with D unresolved. The germline gives CDR1 SGHAT, CDR2 FQNNGV. V gave up 5 bases and J gave up 5 bases, with 16 bases separating them. This CDR3 spans 14 amino acids.

V and J are TRBV4-1 and TRBJ2-3, with D tentatively TRBD2 (7 bases). With 8 bases removed from V and 0 bases from J, the gap between germline ends came to 27 bases. In germline, CDR1 is MGHRA, CDR2 YSYEKL. This CDR3 spans 19 amino acids. The CDR3 loop reads CASRRTRAGDKSSTDTQYF. CDR3 coding DNA: TGCGCCAGCCGCCGAACTAGGGCGGGGGACAAATCTAGCACAGATACGCAGTATTTT.

The rearrangement links TRBV28 to TRBJ1-5; D call uncertain. CDR3 size: 13 residues. V gave up 6 bases and J gave up 0 bases, with 6 bases separating them. Germline CDR1 and CDR2: MDHEN and SYDVKM. CDR3 in amino acids: CASSPYSNQPQHF. The CDR3 DNA follows: TGTGCCAGCAGCCCCTATAGCAATCAGCCCCAGCATTTT.